Each of the 21 T cell receptor beta chains below was sequenced from the same sample in a study of blood T cell repertoires in COVID-19. The repertoire was sequenced with immunoSEQ multiplex PCR; TCRdb's copy has only in-frame clones and lacks some. This table has about 150,000 clones, approximately 90% appearing once. Material for sequencing was peripheral blood. The receptors were gathered from a man in his sixties with active or convalescent COVID-19.

The rearrangement uses TRBV7-8 and TRBJ2-5; weak D call: TRBD1 (6 bases). The CDR3 runs to 14 residues. From germline, CDR1 is SGHVS and CDR2 FQNEAQ. With 2 bases removed from V and 5 bases from J, the gap between germline ends came to 12 bases. The CDR3 is CASSLSPGVETQYF. The DNA of the CDR3 is TGTGCCAGCAGCTTATCGCCAGGGGTGGAGACCCAGTACTTC.

The chain recombines TRBV7-2 with TRBJ1-5; the match to TRBD1 covers 8 bases. The CDR3 runs to 15 residues. The V and J ends lost 3 bases and 2 bases, in that order; junction bases with no gene match: 3. Germline CDR1 reads SGHTA; CDR2 reads FQGNSA. The CDR3 protein is CASSLDRAGNQPQHF. In DNA form, the CDR3 reads TGTGCCAGCAGCTTGGACAGGGCAGGCAATCAGCCCCAGCATTTT.

This clone was found a few times. The chain has TRBV18 and TRBJ1-2; tentative D call: TRBD1 (6 bases). Trimming removed 3 bases from V and 10 bases from J, with 12 bases in between. The CDR3 has 12 residues. CDR1 KGHSH and CDR2 LQKENI come from the germline V gene. The CDR3: CASSPGQADYTF. Here the CDR3 DNA reads TGTGCCAGCTCACCGGGACAAGCAGACTACACCTTC.

The chain couples TRBV28 to TRBJ1-1; 10 bases match TRBD1. The trim removed 10 bases at V and 3 bases at J, leaving 8 bases unmatched. The CDR3 sequence is 14 residues long. Germline values: CDR1 MDHEN, CDR2 SYDVKM. CDR3 protein: CATLHGTGDTEAFF. In DNA form, the CDR3 reads TGTGCCACTCTCCACGGGACAGGGGACACTGAAGCTTTCTTT.

The chain joins TRBV30 to TRBJ2-7, with TRBD2 identical over 9 bases. The CDR3 extends over 15 amino acids. Germline CDR1 reads GTSNPN; CDR2 reads SVGIG (reference sequence). The V segment lost 2 bases and the J segment 4 bases; nucleotides outside the gene matches: 9. In nucleotides, the CDR3 is TGTGCCTGGAGTTTTTTACCTAGCGGGAATTACGAGCAGTACTTC. It encodes CAWSFLPSGNYEQYF. The full variable domain, its missing parts supplied by reference TRBV30 and TRBJ2-7, is SQTIHQWPATLVQPVGSPLSLECTVEGTSNPNLYWYRQAAGRGLQLLFYSVGIGQISSEVPQNLSASRPQDRQFILSSKKLLLSDSGFYLCAWSFLPSGNYEQYFGPGTRLTVT.

V usage is TRBV7-3 and J usage is TRBJ1-6; 7 nucleotides align to TRBD1. The CDR3 extends over 13 amino acids. CDR1 SGHTA and CDR2 FQGTGA come from the germline V gene. The V and J ends lost 8 bases and 9 bases, in that order; junction bases with no gene match: 7. CDR3 loop: CASSTGAGSPLHF. Here the CDR3 DNA reads TGTGCCAGCTCTACAGGGGCTGGTTCACCCCTCCACTTT.

The V gene is TRBV10-3, the J gene TRBJ1-4; D perhaps matches TRBD1 (6 bases). Trimming took off 4 bases at V and 0 bases at J, with 12 bases between the two ends. CDR3 length equals 16 residues. Germline lookup yields CDR1 ENHRY and CDR2 SYGVKD. CDR3 DNA sequence: TGTGCCATCAGTGCCACAGGGATGGCAACTAATGAAAAACTGTTTTTT. It is translated as CAISATGMATNEKLFF.

The chain recombines TRBV18 with TRBJ2-1; 10 bases map to TRBD2. V shed 0 bases, J shed 8 bases, and the junction held 4 bases outside the gene matches. In germline, CDR1 is KGHSH, CDR2 LQKENI. The CDR3 spans 15 residues. This CDR3 is CASSPPPSGRDEQFF. In DNA form, the CDR3 reads TGTGCCAGCTCACCACCGCCTAGCGGGAGAGATGAGCAGTTCTTC. The full variable domain, completed using reference TRBV18 and TRBJ2-1, is NAGVMQNPRHLVRRRGQEARLRCSPMKGHSHVYWYRQLPEEGLKFMVYLQKENIIDESGMPKERFSAEFPKEGPSILRIQQVVRGDSAAYFCASSPPPSGRDEQFFGPGTRLTVL.

The V gene is TRBV25-1, the J gene TRBJ1-1, with 10 positions matching TRBD1. The CDR3 length is 13 residues. Germline lookup yields CDR1 MGHDK and CDR2 SYGVNS. With 8 bases clipped from V and 5 bases from J, the junction kept 5 bases outside the gene matches. The CDR3 here is CASGGTGVTEAFF. The CDR3 DNA is TGTGCCAGCGGGGGGACAGGGGTTACTGAAGCTTTCTTT.

The chain links TRBV19 to TRBJ2-7; 8 nucleotides align to TRBD2. Per germline, CDR1 LNHDA and CDR2 SQIVND (reference sequence). The CDR3 contains 13 residues. The J segment lost 4 bases and the V segment lost 1 base, leaving 0 bases of the junction unmatched. Written as DNA, the CDR3 is TGTGCCAGTAGTATAGGACTAGCGTACGAGCAGTACTTC. It specifies CASSIGLAYEQYF.

The chain uses TRBV7-2 and TRBJ1-6, with 7 bases matching TRBD1. CDR1 and CDR2 from the germline V gene are SGHTA and FQGNSA. The CDR3 has 14 amino acids. Losses at the gene ends were 6 bases for V and 7 bases for J; bases not matched to a gene: 6. In DNA form, the CDR3 reads TGTGCCAGCAGATTGGGGACAGCAAATTCACCCCTCCACTTT. Its translation is CASRLGTANSPLHF.

The V and J genes are TRBV13 and TRBJ2-1; 9 positions agree with TRBD2. Germline V gene data show CDR1 as PRHDT and CDR2 as FYEKMQ (reference sequence). V shed 4 bases, J shed 0 bases, and the junction held 7 bases outside the gene matches. This CDR3 is 17 amino acids long. CDR3 DNA: TGTGCCAGCAGCTCGGGGACTAGCCGATACTCCTACAATGAGCAGTTCTTC. Translating gives CASSSGTSRYSYNEQFF.

The chain combines TRBV19 with TRBJ2-6; the D gene is possibly TRBD1 (6 bases). V was cut by 4 bases and J by 0 bases, with 19 bases left in between. Germline lookup yields CDR1 LNHDA and CDR2 SQIVND (reference sequence). This CDR3 spans 19 amino acids. As DNA, the CDR3 is TGTGCCAGTAGTACCCGATTGACAGGCTTTAGCTCTGGGGCCAACGTCCTGACTTTC. Its protein product is CASSTRLTGFSSGANVLTF.

The V call is TRBV7-9, the J call TRBJ2-2; 10 bases fit TRBD2. V was pared by 5 bases and J by 1 base, with 1 base of the junction left unmatched. This CDR3 comprises 15 residues. Germline values: CDR1 SEHNR, CDR2 FQNEAQ (reference sequence). The CDR3: CASSRTSGNTGELFF. Written as DNA, the CDR3 is TGTGCCAGCAGCCGGACTAGCGGGAACACCGGGGAGCTGTTTTTT.

The rearrangement joins TRBV7-3 to TRBJ2-1; 13 bases match TRBD2. Per germline, CDR1 SGHTA and CDR2 FQGTGA. CDR3 length equals 19 residues. V dropped 4 bases and J dropped 8; count of bases not matched to a gene: 17. CDR3 in DNA: TGTGCCAGCAGCTCTAAGGGGAGCCTCGGGACTAGCGGGGACTATGAGCAGTTCTTC. Its protein product is CASSSKGSLGTSGDYEQFF.

CDR3 in amino acids: CASRRTGLSYEQYF. CDR3 nucleotide sequence: TGTGCCAGTAGACGGACAGGCCTCTCCTACGAGCAGTACTTC. This rearrangement joins TRBV19 to TRBJ2-7; 7 bases agree with TRBD1. The CDR3 contains 14 residues. J lost 0 bases, V lost 6 bases, and 5 bases had no gene match. Germline V lookup: CDR1 LNHDA, CDR2 SQIVND (reference sequence).

The CDR3 sequence is CASSLGGAGTVYEQYF. In nucleotides, the CDR3 is TGTGCCAGCAGCTTAGGAGGGGCGGGGACCGTCTACGAGCAGTACTTC. The chain uses TRBV7-2 and TRBJ2-7, with D tentatively TRBD2 (6 bases). Germline loops: CDR1 SGHTA, CDR2 FQGNSA. Trimming pared 1 base from V and 3 bases from J, leaving 16 bases between. This CDR3 comprises 16 residues.

This clone has at least ten counts. In the same sample, other DNA sequences code for this CDR3. The gene calls are TRBV6-5 and TRBJ2-7; the match to TRBD2 covers 11 bases. There are 14 residues in the CDR3. V was clipped by 2 bases and J by 3 bases; unmatched bases: 0. Germline CDR1 reads MNHEY; CDR2 reads SVGAGI. The CDR3: CASSYGTSGYEQYF. DNA of the CDR3: TGTGCCAGCAGTTACGGGACTAGCGGCTACGAGCAGTACTTC.

V gene TRBV7-2 combines with J gene TRBJ1-5, with 8 bases aligning to TRBD1. V lost 4 bases and J lost 1; bases outside the gene matches: 6. Germline V CDR1 and CDR2: SGHTA, FQGNSA. CDR3 length: 16 amino acids. The CDR3 loop reads CASSWARTGSNQPQHF. CDR3 DNA sequence: TGTGCCAGCAGCTGGGCCAGGACAGGGAGCAATCAGCCCCAGCATTTT.

This chain uses TRBV14 with TRBJ2-7; D gene ambiguous. Germline V gives CDR1 SGHDN, CDR2 FVKESK. V lost 4 bases and J lost 1, with 5 bases in between. This CDR3 is built from 12 residues. The DNA of the CDR3 is TGTGCCAGCAGCCTCGTATCCTACGAGCAGTACTTC. The encoded protein is CASSLVSYEQYF.

This chain links TRBV7-2 with TRBJ1-2, with 9 bases that match TRBD1. J lost 7 bases, V lost 5 bases, and 5 bases had no gene match. This CDR3 contains 13 residues. Germline lookup yields CDR1 SGHTA and CDR2 FQGNSA. Here the CDR3 reads CASSPRDRAGYTF. In nucleotides, the CDR3 is TGTGCCAGCAGCCCCCGGGACAGGGCTGGCTACACCTTC.